This record concerns one TCR beta chain sequence. These data belong to a study of technical replicates of blood from a handful of donors. The table came from immunoSEQ multiplex PCR; TCRdb's copy has only in-frame clones and leaves some out. The sample has tens of thousands of clones, just over 95% seen once; the top ten hold 0.2%. V lost 3 bases and J 4 bases, leaving 13 bases between the germline ends. Per germline, CDR1 GTSNPN and CDR2 SVGIG (reference sequence). The CDR3 is made up of 15 amino acids. The sample taken for sequencing was T cells isolated from PBMCs. The J gene is TRBJ2-6, the V gene TRBV30, with D unresolved. The sequence was collected from a human donor in good health. CDR3 protein: CAWSLSRLGANVLTF. As DNA, the CDR3 is TGTGCCTGGAGCCTATCCCGACTCGGGGCCAACGTCCTGACTTTC. Variable domain in full (rest from reference TRBV30 and TRBJ2-6): SQTIHQWPATLVQPVGSPLSLECTVEGTSNPNLYWYRQAAGRGLQLLFYSVGIGQISSEVPQNLSASRPQDRQFILSSKKLLLSDSGFYLCAWSLSRLGANVLTFGAGSRLTVL.